Each of the 32 T cell receptor beta chains below was sequenced from the same sample in a study of response to subunit inactivated influenza vaccine. TCRdb recomputed calls from the RT-PCR reads with MiXCR, one row per CDR3 protein. The sample lists some 500,000 distinct CDR3 sequences; about 17% were seen once. The material was CD4+ T cells sorted from PBMCs, obtained about 24 months after vaccination. The receptors here all came from a man between 45 and 75 years old who received an inactivated influenza vaccine.

The chain recombines TRBV27 with TRBJ2-6; TRBD2 matches at 13 bases. The germline V gene encodes CDR1 MNHEY and CDR2 SMNVEV (reference sequence). The CDR3 has 20 residues. V lost 7 bases, J lost 2 bases, and 14 bases stayed unmatched. The CDR3 sequence is CASIRTGLAGFLPGANVLTF. Written as DNA, the CDR3 is TGTGCCAGCATTCGGACGGGACTAGCGGGATTTCTACCTGGGGCCAACGTCCTGACTTTC.

The V call is TRBV9, the J call TRBJ2-3; 12 bases align to TRBD2. CDR1 and CDR2 from the germline V gene are SGDLS and YYNGEE. V lost 4 bases, J lost 0 bases, and 9 bases stayed unmatched. This CDR3 is 18 amino acids long. Written as DNA, the CDR3 is TGTGCCAGCAGCATGACTAGCGGGAGTTTCTCGAGCACAGATACGCAGTATTTT. Its protein product is CASSMTSGSFSSTDTQYF.

This clonotype was detected only a few times. The chain recombines TRBV20-1 with TRBJ2-7; D is uncertain. The CDR3 contains 12 residues. The germline V and J ends were trimmed by 1 base and 2 bases, with 6 bases remaining between them. Germline CDR1 is DFQATT and CDR2 is SNEGSKA (reference sequence). In DNA, the CDR3 is TGCAGTGCTAGAGGGTCAGCCTACGAGCAGTACTTC. Its translation is CSARGSAYEQYF.

This clonotype was observed at least ten times. The chain joins TRBV10-3 to TRBJ2-1, with D perhaps TRBD2 (6 bases). This CDR3 is built from 15 residues. Trimming shortened V by 6 bases and J by 1 base, and 13 bases separated the two germline ends. From germline, CDR1 is ENHRY and CDR2 SYGVKD. CDR3 residues: CAIRGGIGSYNEQFF. CDR3 sequence (DNA): TGTGCCATCAGGGGAGGTATCGGTTCCTACAATGAGCAGTTCTTC.

This clonotype was counted a few times. The rearrangement joins TRBV29-1 to TRBJ1-2; 9 positions agree with TRBD1. Unmatched junction bases numbered 12, after V lost 7 bases and J lost 6 bases. The CDR3 totals 14 residues. Per germline, CDR1 SQVTM and CDR2 ANQGSEA. This CDR3 is CSALTGGAVNGYTF. CDR3 in DNA: TGCAGCGCACTAACAGGGGGCGCAGTAAATGGCTACACCTTC.

This clonotype was recorded at least ten times. The chain is built from TRBV18 and TRBJ1-2; 7 nucleotides agree with TRBD1. The CDR3 runs 13 residues. CDR1 and CDR2 from the germline V gene are KGHSH and LQKENI. Trimming removed 2 bases from V and 3 bases from J; junction bases left unmatched: 0. Here the CDR3 reads CASSPGTDYGYTF. In DNA, the CDR3 is TGTGCCAGCTCACCAGGGACAGACTATGGCTACACCTTC.

This chain uses TRBV5-1 with TRBJ2-2, with TRBD2 identical over 8 bases. Trimming cost V 7 bases and J 0 bases; bases outside gene matches: 5. The germline V gene encodes CDR1 SGHRS and CDR2 YFSETQ. The CDR3 loop spans 15 amino acids. Written as DNA, the CDR3 is TGCGCCAGCGGGGAGGGACTAGCGAACACCGGGGAGCTGTTTTTT. The encoded protein is CASGEGLANTGELFF.

This clonotype was observed a few times. This chain joins TRBV30 and TRBJ1-4, with 9 bases lining up with TRBD1. The CDR3 length is 14 residues. From germline, CDR1 is GTSNPN and CDR2 SVGIG (reference sequence). The ends lost 0 bases at V and 8 bases at J; junction bases unmatched: 4. This CDR3 reads CAWSVQGAVEKLFF. The CDR3 nucleotides read TGTGCCTGGAGTGTACAGGGGGCGGTGGAAAAACTGTTTTTT.

This clonotype came up a few times. This chain links TRBV20-1 with TRBJ2-3, with D perhaps being TRBD1 or TRBD2 (6 bases each). From germline, CDR1 is DFQATT and CDR2 SNEGSKA (reference sequence). Trimming took off 3 bases at V and 3 bases at J, with 16 bases between the two ends. This CDR3 is built from 15 residues. CDR3 residues: CSARGGPRGTDTQYF. CDR3 DNA: TGCAGTGCTAGGGGGGGTCCGAGGGGGACAGATACGCAGTATTTT.

This clonotype was detected once. This chain uses TRBV6-2 or TRBV6-3 with TRBJ2-3; TRBD2 might be the D (6 bases). The CDR3 is made up of 16 amino acids. The V end lost 3 bases, the J end lost 8 bases, and 21 bases lay between the germline ends. Germline CDR1 and CDR2: MNHEY and SVGEGT. The CDR3 coding sequence is TGTGCCAGCAGTTATAGCGGTGTTCGGGGACGTGGTACGCAGTATTTT. This translates into CASSYSGVRGRGTQYF.

This clonotype was seen a handful of times. The rearrangement links TRBV12-3 or TRBV12-4 to TRBJ2-7; 7 nucleotides agree with TRBD1. The trim removed 2 bases at V and 7 bases at J, leaving 5 bases unmatched. CDR3 length equals 13 residues. This chain's CDR3 is CASSLKGAQEQYF. CDR3 DNA sequence: TGTGCCAGCAGTTTAAAGGGGGCTCAGGAGCAGTACTTC.

This chain uses TRBV4-1 with TRBJ2-1; weak D call: TRBD2 (6 bases). V gave up 1 base and J gave up 8 bases, with 15 bases separating them. CDR1 and CDR2 from the germline V gene are MGHRA and YSYEKL. The CDR3 is 15 amino acids. The CDR3 bases are TGCGCCAGCAGCCAAGCACCCAGACTAGTTGATGAGCAGTTCTTC. It specifies CASSQAPRLVDEQFF.

This clonotype showed up just a few times. The rearrangement links TRBV6-6 to TRBJ1-5, with unresolved D. The CDR3 is 13 amino acids. CDR1 and CDR2 (germline): MNHNY, SVGAGI (reference sequence). The V end lost 8 bases, the J end lost 1 base, and 9 bases lay between the germline ends. The CDR3 here is CASHTVSNQPQHF. CDR3 coding DNA: TGTGCCAGCCATACTGTGAGCAATCAGCCCCAGCATTTT.

This clonotype was picked up a small number of times. V and J are TRBV5-1 and TRBJ1-6; D may be TRBD1 (5 bases). This CDR3 has 14 residues. Germline-derived CDR1 and CDR2 are SGHRS and YFSETQ. V lost 1 base and J lost 8, with 10 bases in between. CDR3 residues: CASSLQGVDSPLHF. For the CDR3, the DNA is TGCGCCAGCAGCTTGCAAGGGGTTGATTCACCCCTCCACTTT.

This clonotype appeared a few times. The chain combines TRBV12-3 or TRBV12-4 with TRBJ1-3, with 8 bases matching TRBD1. CDR3 length: 17 amino acids. J was trimmed by 0 bases and V by 5 bases; bases with no gene match: 9. CDR3 DNA sequence: TGTGCCAGCAGTGACACGCGGACAGGGTACTCTGGAAACACCATATATTTT. It is translated as CASSDTRTGYSGNTIYF.

This clonotype has at least ten counts. The chain combines TRBV29-1 with TRBJ1-1, with a tentative D call TRBD1 (5 bases). CDR3 length equals 12 residues. CDR1 and CDR2 (germline): SQVTM, ANQGSEA. In DNA, the CDR3 is TGCACCTCCGGGGGGAAGGAAACTGAAGCTTTCTTT. Its translation is CTSGGKETEAFF. The full variable domain, its missing parts supplied by reference TRBV29-1 and TRBJ1-1, is SAVISQKPSRDICQRGTSLTIQCQVDSQVTMMFWYRQQPGQSLTLIATANQGSEATYESGFVIDKFPISRPNLTFSTLTVSNMSPEDSSIYLCTSGGKETEAFFGQGTRLTVV.

This clonotype was observed at least ten times. The genes are TRBV4-3 and TRBJ2-1, with a possible D match to TRBD2 (7 bases). Germline values: CDR1 LGHNA, CDR2 YSLEER. The CDR3 totals 18 residues. Trimming pared 0 bases from V and 7 bases from J, leaving 22 bases between. The CDR3 here is CASSQDLGGGKYLNEQFF. The CDR3 DNA reads TGCGCCAGCAGCCAAGATCTGGGGGGGGGCAAGTACCTGAATGAGCAGTTCTTC.

The chain employs TRBV20-1 and TRBJ1-3; 9 bases line up with TRBD1. The CDR3 sequence is 17 residues long. CDR1 and CDR2 (germline): DFQATT, SNEGSKA (reference sequence). J was trimmed by 2 bases and V by 0 bases; bases with no gene match: 8. The CDR3 region has the DNA TGCAGTGCTAGAGATCTTCCGGGACAGGGAACTGGAAACACCATATATTTT. This codes for CSARDLPGQGTGNTIYF.

The V call is TRBV12-3 or TRBV12-4, the J call TRBJ1-6, with 9 bases identical to TRBD1. The CDR3 has 15 residues. Losses at the gene ends were 2 bases for V and 10 bases for J; bases not matched to a gene: 6. CDR3 loop: CASSLRGQGGSPLHF. The CDR3 nucleotides are TGTGCCAGCAGTTTACGGGGACAGGGAGGATCACCCCTCCACTTT.

The chain recombines TRBV7-9 with TRBJ2-2, with a tentative D call TRBD2 (6 bases). V lost 6 bases to trimming and J lost 0 bases, with 14 bases between them. The CDR3 spans 16 residues. Germline CDR1 is SEHNR and CDR2 is FQNEAQ (reference sequence). CDR3 DNA sequence: TGTGCCAGCAGTTCCCCTAGCGCCTCGAACACCGGGGAGCTGTTTTTT. Translating it yields CASSSPSASNTGELFF. The full variable domain, completed using reference TRBV7-9 and TRBJ2-2, is DTGVSQNPRHKITKRGQNVTFRCDPISEHNRLYWYRQTLGQGPEFLTYFQNEAQLEKSRLLSDRFSAERPKGSFSTLEIQRTEQGDSAMYLCASSSPSASNTGELFFGEGSRLTVL.

This chain joins TRBV6-4 and TRBJ2-5; perhaps D is TRBD1 or TRBD2 (5 bases each). CDR3 length equals 15 residues. V lost 3 bases and J 1 base, leaving 12 bases between the germline ends. Germline V lookup: CDR1 MRHNA, CDR2 SNTAGT. The CDR3 DNA is TGTGCCAGCAGTGAGGGGGTGCCTTGCCAAGAGACCCAGTACTTC. Translating gives CASSEGVPCQETQYF.

This chain links TRBV3-1 with TRBJ2-1; D possibly corresponds to TRBD2 (7 bases). CDR1 LGHDT and CDR2 YNNKEL come from the germline V gene (reference sequence). Trimming shortened V by 1 base and J by 9 bases, and 10 bases separated the two germline ends. This CDR3 has 13 residues. The CDR3 DNA reads TGTGCCAGCAGCCAAGCGGGGGGCACTGAGCAGTTCTTC. Encoded protein: CASSQAGGTEQFF.

This chain connects TRBV7-2 to TRBJ2-1; a possible D gene is TRBD2 (5 bases). This CDR3 comprises 13 residues. Germline CDR1 and CDR2: SGHTA and FQGNSA. Trimming shortened V by 2 bases and J by 10 bases, and 12 bases separated the two germline ends. CDR3 protein: CASSLNAGQEQFF. Written as DNA, the CDR3 is TGTGCCAGCAGCTTAAACGCGGGTCAAGAGCAGTTCTTC.

V is TRBV5-1 and J is TRBJ2-1; D is perhaps TRBD2 (6 bases). Germline assignment: CDR1 SGHRS and CDR2 YFSETQ. This CDR3 is 16 amino acids long. V lost 4 bases, J lost 7 bases, and 21 bases lay in between. DNA of the CDR3: TGCGCCAGCAGCCTCCCACTAGCCTTGAAGGGGAATGAGCAGTTCTTC. Translation gives CASSLPLALKGNEQFF.

In its sample, this clonotype was seen a few times. The rearrangement joins TRBV20-1 to TRBJ2-3; possibly TRBD1 for D (5 bases). V shed 6 bases and J shed 3 bases, with 13 bases lying between them. The CDR3 runs to 13 residues. Germline lookup yields CDR1 DFQATT and CDR2 SNEGSKA (reference sequence). The CDR3 sequence: CSAPKAGTDTQYF. The CDR3 coding sequence is TGCAGTGCCCCCAAGGCAGGGACAGATACGCAGTATTTT.

The chain recombines TRBV6-1 with TRBJ2-7, with 10 bases identical to TRBD2. V shed 6 bases, J shed 5 bases, and the junction held 4 bases outside the gene matches. Germline values: CDR1 MNHNS, CDR2 SASEGT. CDR3 length: 13 amino acids. The DNA for the CDR3 is TGTGCCAGCAGGGGACTAGCGTTCAACGAGCAGTACTTC. Amino acids: CASRGLAFNEQYF.

This clonotype has ten or more counts. V usage is TRBV20-1 and J usage is TRBJ2-5; D is unclear. CDR3 length: 13 amino acids. The germline CDR1 and CDR2 sequences are DFQATT and SNEGSKA (reference sequence). Trimming pared 7 bases from V and 2 bases from J, leaving 14 bases between. CDR3 nucleotides: TGCAGTGATACCAGGCAAGCACAAGAGACCCAGTACTTC. This codes for CSDTRQAQETQYF.

This clonotype was counted only a few times. CDR3 sequence reads: CASSYVDYYNEQFF. The CDR3 DNA sequence: TGTGCCAGCAGTTACGTGGACTATTACAATGAGCAGTTCTTC. The chain couples TRBV6-2 or TRBV6-3 to TRBJ2-1; tentative D call: TRBD2 (6 bases). The ends were cut back, 2 bases at V and 4 bases at J, with 9 bases in the middle. The CDR3 has 14 residues. Looked up from germline, CDR1 is MNHEY and CDR2 is SVGEGT.

The chain has TRBV6-2 or TRBV6-3 and TRBJ1-1; TRBD1 might be the D (5 bases). This CDR3 spans 13 amino acids. Trimming stripped 7 bases from V and 8 bases from J, with 17 bases between. Germline CDR1 reads MNHEY; CDR2 reads SVGEGT. CDR3 coding DNA: TGTGCCAGCACCCTAGGGGAGACCCTCGAAGCTTTCTTT. Translated: CASTLGETLEAFF.

The chain links TRBV19 to TRBJ2-3; D is unresolved. The CDR3 consists of 14 residues. The V end was cut by 6 bases, the J end by 1 base, with 11 bases between. Germline values: CDR1 LNHDA, CDR2 SQIVND (reference sequence). CDR3 bases: TGTGCCAGTAGAAGGGTTACGGGCACAGATACGCAGTATTTT. Its translation is CASRRVTGTDTQYF.

In this sample, this clonotype turned up a few times. V is TRBV7-8 and J is TRBJ2-2; D perhaps matches TRBD1 (6 bases). V was trimmed by 5 bases and J by 3 bases, leaving 10 bases between them. CDR3 length: 14 amino acids. The germline V gene has CDR1 SGHVS and CDR2 FQNEAQ. As DNA, the CDR3 is TGTGCCAGCAGCGTGACAGGACACACCGGGGAGCTGTTTTTT. Residues: CASSVTGHTGELFF.

This clonotype came up many times. The gene calls are TRBV3-1 and TRBJ1-5, with TRBD1 as a possible D gene (6 bases). Germline V CDR1 and CDR2: LGHDT, YNNKEL (reference sequence). The CDR3 extends over 16 amino acids. V gave up 4 bases and J gave up 2 bases, with 15 bases separating them. The CDR3 sequence: CASSPSWGAGNQPQHF. CDR3 in DNA: TGTGCCAGCAGCCCCTCTTGGGGGGCGGGCAATCAGCCCCAGCATTTT.